Shown below are 20 T cell receptor beta chains from a single sample sequenced in a study of beta chain features in type 1 diabetes. The entirety of the isolated RNA underwent reverse transcription, so expressed TCRB transcripts were sequenced. Produced via immunoSEQ multiplex PCR; TCRdb's table is partial and in-frame only. The data contain fewer than 650,000 clones, about 14% of them singletons. The sample taken for sequencing was naive CD4+ T cells from blood. Receptors were obtained from a man aged 18-30 years in good health.

This clone was counted only a few times. The J gene is TRBJ2-2, the V gene TRBV6-5; D is undetermined. Per germline, CDR1 MNHEY and CDR2 SVGAGI. The CDR3 extends over 16 amino acids. Trimming took 1 base from V and 0 from J, leaving 9 bases between them. In nucleotides, the CDR3 is TGTGCCAGCAGTTACTTTTCCCCTACGAACACCGGGGAGCTGTTTTTT. Its protein is CASSYFSPTNTGELFF.

This chain connects TRBV9 to TRBJ2-5; D could derive from TRBD1 or TRBD2 (6 bases each). The CDR3 covers 15 residues. With 0 bases removed from V and 6 bases from J, the gap between germline ends came to 15 bases. The germline V gene encodes CDR1 SGDLS and CDR2 YYNGEE. CDR3 sequence reads: CASSVDNKGGQTQYF. CDR3 nucleotide sequence: TGTGCCAGCAGCGTAGACAATAAGGGGGGACAGACCCAGTACTTC.

The chain combines TRBV5-1 with TRBJ2-7; D is undetermined. This CDR3 has 13 residues. Trimming pared 0 bases from V and 2 bases from J, leaving 6 bases between. Germline assignment: CDR1 SGHRS and CDR2 YFSETQ. DNA of the CDR3: TGCGCCAGCAGCTTGGACGTTGCCTACGAGCAGTACTTC. It codes for CASSLDVAYEQYF. Together with reference TRBV5-1 and TRBJ2-7, the CDR3 gives the full variable domain: KAGVTQTPRYLIKTRGQQVTLSCSPISGHRSVSWYQQTPGQGLQFLFEYFSETQRNKGNFPGRFSGRQFSNSRSEMNVSTLELGDSALYLCASSLDVAYEQYFGPGTRLTVT.

A word on this clone: In the same sample, other DNA sequences code for this CDR3. The V gene is TRBV7-2, the J gene TRBJ2-7; perhaps TRBD1 as D (5 bases). Trimming removed 5 bases from V and 2 bases from J, with 10 bases in between. The CDR3 is 13 amino acids. Germline V gene data show CDR1 as SGHTA and CDR2 as FQGNSA. The DNA of the CDR3 is TGTGCCAGCAGCCCACAGGTGACCTACGAGCAGTACTTC. It encodes CASSPQVTYEQYF.

The rearrangement links TRBV4-3 to TRBJ2-2; 7 nucleotides line up with TRBD1. V shed 0 bases and J 5 bases; nucleotides not matched to a gene: 9. This CDR3 contains 17 residues. Germline assignment: CDR1 LGHNA and CDR2 YSLEER. Written as DNA, the CDR3 is TGCGCCAGCAGCCAAGAAAGGGGGCCCCCGAGGACCGGGGAGCTGTTTTTT. This sequence encodes CASSQERGPPRTGELFF.

This clone came up a few times. This chain links TRBV11-2 with TRBJ2-7; no reliable D call. The CDR3 spans 13 residues. V lost 4 bases, J lost 4 bases, and 11 bases lay in between. Germline CDR1 is SGHAT and CDR2 is FQNNGV. CDR3 coding DNA: TGTGCCAGCAGCTCCCGGACGGGTTACGAGCAGTACTTC. The encoded protein is CASSSRTGYEQYF.

The chain joins TRBV6-5 to TRBJ1-2; weak D call: TRBD1 (6 bases). The CDR3 has 12 amino acids. V lost 10 bases and J lost 1, with 10 bases in between. The germline V gene has CDR1 MNHEY and CDR2 SVGAGI. The CDR3 protein is CATHRVNYGYTF. The CDR3 region has the DNA TGTGCCACCCACAGGGTTAACTATGGCTACACCTTC.

The chain carries TRBV10-3 and TRBJ2-7, with 8 bases that match TRBD1. The CDR3 spans 14 residues. The germline CDR1 and CDR2 sequences are ENHRY and SYGVKD. V gave up 6 bases and J gave up 5 bases; unmatched junction bases: 9. The CDR3: CAIRDPRTGHEQYF. In DNA, the CDR3 is TGTGCCATCAGGGACCCCCGGACAGGGCACGAGCAGTACTTC.

This chain uses TRBV5-1 with TRBJ1-3; D call uncertain. The CDR3 is 16 amino acids. CDR1 and CDR2 from the germline V gene are SGHRS and YFSETQ. Trimming cost V 0 bases and J 0 bases, with 10 bases left between them. The CDR3: CASSLAGSYSGNTIYF. The CDR3 DNA follows: TGCGCCAGCAGCTTGGCTGGGTCCTACTCTGGAAACACCATATATTTT. Variable domain in full (rest from reference TRBV5-1 and TRBJ1-3): KAGVTQTPRYLIKTRGQQVTLSCSPISGHRSVSWYQQTPGQGLQFLFEYFSETQRNKGNFPGRFSGRQFSNSRSEMNVSTLELGDSALYLCASSLAGSYSGNTIYFGEGSWLTVV.

This clone was recorded a few times. CDR3 loop: CASTRRGAGQPQHF. The CDR3 DNA sequence: TGTGCCAGCACCCGTAGGGGGGCTGGTCAGCCCCAGCATTTT. V is TRBV28 and J is TRBJ1-5, with D possibly TRBD1 on 6 matching bases. The CDR3 is made up of 14 amino acids. The V end lost 7 bases, the J end lost 6 bases, and 16 bases lay between the germline ends. Germline lookup yields CDR1 MDHEN and CDR2 SYDVKM.

V gene TRBV11-3 combines with J gene TRBJ2-4; D is unclear. The V and J ends lost 1 base and 0 bases respectively, with 10 bases between them. CDR1 is SGHNT, CDR2 YENEEA, per germline. The CDR3 is 16 residues long. This CDR3 is CASSLGGALAKNIQYF. In DNA form, the CDR3 reads TGTGCCAGCAGCTTAGGGGGTGCACTAGCCAAAAACATTCAGTACTTC. Full variable domain (outside the CDR3, taken from reference TRBV11-3 and TRBJ2-4): EAGVVQSPRYKIIEKKQPVAFWCNPISGHNTLYWYLQNLGQGPELLIRYENEEAVDDSQLPKDRFSAERLKGVDSTLKIQPAELGDSAVYLCASSLGGALAKNIQYFGAGTRLSVL.

This rearrangement joins TRBV27 to TRBJ2-3; D is possibly TRBD1 or TRBD2 (6 bases each). The germline V gene encodes CDR1 MNHEY and CDR2 SMNVEV (reference sequence). The V end lost 7 bases, the J end lost 4 bases, and 15 bases lay between the germline ends. The CDR3 runs to 14 residues. CDR3 region: CASTRWGAADTQYF. The CDR3 nucleotides read TGTGCCAGCACCCGGTGGGGGGCCGCAGATACGCAGTATTTT.

This chain joins TRBV18 and TRBJ2-7; D gene uncertain. CDR1 and CDR2 (germline): KGHSH, LQKENI. CDR3 length equals 12 residues. V lost 3 bases and J 6 bases, leaving 9 bases between the germline ends. The DNA of the CDR3 is TGTGCCAGCTCACCTCTCGCTGGCGAGCAGTACTTC. It codes for CASSPLAGEQYF.

This clone was observed a few times. Distinct nucleotide sequences in the sample also encode this CDR3. The genes are TRBV4-3 and TRBJ2-7; 11 nucleotides match TRBD2. Germline-derived CDR1 and CDR2 are LGHNA and YSLEER. The ends lost 4 bases at V and 0 bases at J; junction bases unmatched: 2. CDR3 length equals 15 residues. The CDR3 bases are TGCGCCAGCAGCCGCGGGACTAGCGGCTCCTACGAGCAGTACTTC. Its translation: CASSRGTSGSYEQYF.

This clone showed up just a few times. The chain employs TRBV18 and TRBJ2-1; no clear D. CDR3 length: 17 residues. The V end lost 0 bases, the J end lost 6 bases, and 18 bases lay between the germline ends. The V gene's germline CDR1 is KGHSH and CDR2 LQKENI. CDR3 loop: CASSPPLGLNKGNEQFF. The CDR3 nucleotides read TGTGCCAGCTCACCACCGTTGGGTCTCAATAAAGGCAATGAGCAGTTCTTC.

This clone was detected only a few times. The rearrangement joins TRBV7-6 to TRBJ2-3; D unresolved. Germline loops: CDR1 SGHVS, CDR2 FNYEAQ. This CDR3 spans 16 amino acids. V was cut by 3 bases and J by 2 bases, with 15 bases left in between. CDR3 in DNA: TGTGCCAGCAGCTTCTCATGGGGATCAATCACAGATACGCAGTATTTT. Amino acids: CASSFSWGSITDTQYF.

In DNA, the CDR3 is TGTGCCACCAGCAAAGGTGGACAGGCATGGAGCACAGATACGCAGTATTTT. Translating it yields CATSKGGQAWSTDTQYF. The chain uses TRBV15 and TRBJ2-3; the match to TRBD1 covers 7 bases. This CDR3 comprises 17 residues. Per germline, CDR1 LNHNV and CDR2 YYDKDF (reference sequence). J was trimmed by 0 bases and V by 4 bases; bases with no gene match: 10.

This clone was observed a handful of times. V is TRBV6-5 and J is TRBJ2-7; D gene uncertain. Germline V gene data show CDR1 as MNHEY and CDR2 as SVGAGI. V was cut by 0 bases and J by 8 bases, with 11 bases left in between. The CDR3 is made up of 13 amino acids. The DNA for the CDR3 is TGTGCCAGCAGTTACTCGTTTTCGCGACAGCAGTACTTC. It is translated as CASSYSFSRQQYF.

This clone was found a few times. This chain joins TRBV30 and TRBJ1-2; tentatively, D is TRBD1 (5 bases). The CDR3 extends over 15 amino acids. Germline CDR1 and CDR2: GTSNPN and SVGIG (reference sequence). The germline V and J ends were trimmed by 0 bases and 8 bases, with 19 bases remaining between them. The DNA for the CDR3 is TGTGCCTGGAGTGTTCTAGCCAGGGTGACGAAGGGCTACACCTTC. Translating gives CAWSVLARVTKGYTF. The full variable domain, with the rest looked up from reference TRBV30 and TRBJ1-2, is SQTIHQWPATLVQPVGSPLSLECTVEGTSNPNLYWYRQAAGRGLQLLFYSVGIGQISSEVPQNLSASRPQDRQFILSSKKLLLSDSGFYLCAWSVLARVTKGYTFGSGTRLTVV.

The V gene is TRBV4-1, the J gene TRBJ2-2, with TRBD2 matching over 12 bases. J lost 2 bases, V lost 0 bases, and 4 bases had no gene match. The CDR3 loop spans 18 amino acids. The germline CDR1 and CDR2 sequences are MGHRA and YSYEKL. The DNA of the CDR3 is TGCGCCAGCAGCCAAGATACTAGCGGGAGGACCAACACCGGGGAGCTGTTTTTT. It specifies CASSQDTSGRTNTGELFF.